Presented here are 5 T cell receptor beta chains from one specimen sequenced in a study of early T cells in non-severe SARS-CoV-2 infection. TCRdb fed the 5' RACE reads into MiXCR, producing one record per CDR3 protein. The sample carries about 52,000 distinct CDR3 sequences, under 14% recorded once. Sequencing was performed on whole blood. These receptors all come from an adult who was a healthcare worker with PCR-confirmed SARS-CoV-2 infection or an uninfected control (not recorded which).

This clonotype was found many times. Compared with germline, one end of the junction differs, possibly owing to a read error. The chain couples TRBV14 to TRBJ1-2; 10 nucleotides align to TRBD1. The germline CDR1 and CDR2 sequences are SGHDN and FVKESK. The CDR3 is made up of 13 amino acids. CDR3 in amino acids: CASSRATGGVGAF. The CDR3, as DNA: TGTGCCAGCAGCCGCGCGACAGGGGGCGTAGGAGCCTTC.

This clonotype was recorded many times. This chain connects TRBV11-2 to TRBJ2-1; D is unresolved. V shed 4 bases and J shed 0 bases, with 10 bases lying between them. Germline V gene data show CDR1 as SGHAT and CDR2 as FQNNGV. This CDR3 has 15 residues. CDR3 coding DNA: TGTGCCAGCAGCTCCCAGTCTAGCTCCTACAATGAGCAGTTCTTC. As protein: CASSSQSSSYNEQFF.

The V gene is TRBV28, the J gene TRBJ1-1, with a possible D match to TRBD1 (6 bases). The CDR3 has 16 amino acids. The germline gives CDR1 MDHEN, CDR2 SYDVKM. The ends were cut back, 5 bases at V and 0 bases at J, with 16 bases in the middle. The CDR3 loop is CASSQKYRVMNTEAFF. CDR3 nucleotides: TGTGCCAGCAGTCAGAAGTACAGGGTGATGAACACTGAAGCTTTCTTT.

This clonotype was seen more than once but under ten times. The chain joins TRBV6-6 to TRBJ2-7; D not certain. The V end was cut by 4 bases, the J end by 4 bases, with 14 bases between. CDR3 length: 14 residues. The germline V gene has CDR1 MNHNY and CDR2 SVGAGI (reference sequence). DNA of the CDR3: TGTGCCAGCAGTTTTCCTAGGTCCCCTTACGAGCAGTACTTC. Translated, it gives CASSFPRSPYEQYF.

The chain carries TRBV6-5 and TRBJ2-5, with D perhaps TRBD2 (7 bases). CDR1 and CDR2 (germline): MNHEY, SVGAGI. This CDR3 contains 15 residues. Trimming removed 9 bases at V and 2 bases at J, with 19 bases between. CDR3 nucleotides: TGTGCCAGTACGCCCGCGGGGGCAGATCAAGAGACCCAGTACTTC. It specifies CASTPAGADQETQYF.